This T cell receptor beta chain was captured by sequencing in a study of neurological immune-mediated disorders. General study results and limits: Private repertoires in all groups were suggested by the finding that expanded clones across subjects shared no CDR3 amino acid sequences. The multiple sclerosis repertoire cluster had no association with any clinical or MRI feature. The level of TCR clonal expansion was highest in patients with HTLV-1-associated myelopathy and lowest in multiple sclerosis, where it fell below the level seen in healthy controls.

In each sequencing run, over 160 million TCR-beta sequences were generated from 15-18 subjects. TCRdb itself ran the 5' RACE reads through MiXCR, one entry per CDR3 protein. The sample has about 52,000 distinct CDR3 sequences, roughly 3.5% seen once; the top ten hold approximately 1.6%. About this clonotype: What it recognizes is unknown.

This CDR3 has 15 amino acids. V was pared by 4 bases and J by 0 bases, with 9 bases between. Germline assignment: CDR1 LNHNV and CDR2 YYDKDF (reference sequence). The clonotype comes from a man younger than 40 with multiple sclerosis. Input material: PBMCs. This chain joins TRBV15 and TRBJ1-4, with D possibly matching TRBD1 (6 bases). The CDR3 nucleotides are TGTGCCACCAGCATGTACAGGGCAACTAATGAAAAACTGTTTTTT. It specifies CATSMYRATNEKLFF. Supplemented by reference TRBV15 and TRBJ1-4, the full variable domain reads DAMVIQNPRYQVTQFGKPVTLSCSQTLNHNVMYWYQQKSSQAPKLLFHYYDKDFNNEADTPDNFQSRRPNTSFCFLDIRSPGLGDTAMYLCATSMYRATNEKLFFGSGTQLSVL.